This T cell receptor (beta chain) was captured in a study of T cells in localized non-small cell lung cancer (dated by TCRdb to the early 2020s). Regarding the complete study: T cell repertoires of some 240 early-stage NSCLC patients were analyzed, with tumors being compared against uninvolved tumor-adjacent lungs. The cohort was made up of hundreds of treatment-naive NSCLC patients whose localized lung tumors had been resected. A mean age of around 66 years was recorded for the NSCLC patients, of whom approximately 130 were male and over 100 were female.

General study outcomes and caveats: Because the study design was exploratory, TCR variables were selected using unadjusted p-values without false-discovery rate correction. A median of 57 of the top 100 tumor clones were detected in paired uninvolved adjacent lung, and around 30 of these tumor clones were also found among the top 100 clones of the paired uninvolved adjacent lung. Because multi-region tumor sequencing was not done, intratumor heterogeneity could not be ruled out. Longer overall survival was associated with higher T cell density in blood, whereas shorter survival was associated with higher clonality in adjacent lung. Uninvolved tumor-adjacent lung showed the highest T cell clonality, higher than tumor, which suggests more focused antigenic responses in the adjacent lung.

The immunoSEQ Assay was used to sequence TCR beta CDR3 regions from DNA. The original methods were these. T cell density was computed as TCR beta template counts normalized to usable DNA estimated by amplifying housekeeping genes. Using the preseqR package, richness was estimated by extrapolating to 120,000 templates for tissue samples and 400,000 templates for PBMC samples. Clonality was calculated as one minus Pielou's evenness. Differential abundance testing on productive amino-acid clonotypes, with a minimum total count of 5 and an alpha of 0.1, was used to identify tissue-enriched TCRs. Repertoire overlap between compartments was quantified with the Jaccard Index and Morisita Overlap Index. GLIPH grouped TCR beta CDR3s together with public tetramer-defined viral CDR3s, and a viral motif had to include at least three viral sequences and show V-gene enrichment. Entries here come from immuneACCESS through TCRdb and include only in-frame sequences with V and J called. Some clones fail to appear in such tables; in the studies checked, an unresolved V gene covers under half of the shortfall, and the cause of the remainder is unknown. That table gives V, J and clone size, and the DNA gave D and trimming. The sample records under 40,000 clones, under 90% of which are singletons. The ten top clones hold around 3.8% of the sample.

Sequences SGHDN (CDR1) and FVKESK (CDR2) are obtained from the germline V gene. The CDR3 spans 16 residues, from the cysteine through the phenylalanine. Only the CDR3 region is kept as DNA, spanning 48 bases read in frame from base 1. V and J lose 4 bases and 0 bases, and a span of 12 bases separates them. With regard to this clone: Its antigen has not been determined. Base-call qualities are not available, and no considerably larger clone is one nucleotide away.

At diagnosis, tumor, uninvolved tumor-adjacent lung and peripheral blood were collected and then preserved as a mix of FFPE and fresh-frozen material. For TCR repertoire profiling, blood samples were analyzed as peripheral blood mononuclear cells. The receptor was derived from an older male donor with stage III lung adenocarcinoma. This sequence uses TRBV14 and TRBJ2-2, with the D call perhaps TRBD1 or TRBD2, as 6 bases match in each case. The input for sequencing was peripheral blood, taken before any cancer treatment. The DNA sequence is TGTGCCAGCAGCCGGAGGGGGAACACGAACACCGGGGAGCTGTTTTTT. It specifies CASSRRGNTNTGELFF. With the portions outside the CDR3 filled from the reference TRBV14 and TRBJ2-2 genes, the complete variable region becomes EAGVTQFPSHSVIEKGQTVTLRCDPISGHDNLYWYRRVMGKEIKFLLHFVKESKQDESGMPNNRFLAERTGGTYSTLKVQPAELEDSGVYFCASSRRGNTNTGELFFGEGSRLTVL.